A selection of T cell receptor beta chains follows, all from one sample in a study of blood T cell repertoires in COVID-19. This table comes from immunoSEQ multiplex PCR, and its TCRdb copy is limited to in-frame clones, with some not included. The table includes under 450,000 clones, about 86% detected once. Sequenced input: peripheral blood. The receptors were sampled from an older woman with COVID-19, enrolled during active disease. CDR3s include the opening cysteine and the closing phenylalanine or tryptophan. D genes are given only for firm matches. Not all rows give a size; the values are once, few, many and, for expanded clones, a class.

TRBJ1-2 NA NA TRBV12-3/TRBV12-4 TGTGCCAGCAGCCCCCTGGGAGGTAGAGGCTACACCTTC CASSPLGGRGYTF
TRBJ2-2 few NA TRBV12-5 TGTGCTAGTGACCGCCCCCAGGGGATCACCGGGGAGCTGTTTTTT CASDRPQGITGELFF
TRBJ2-1 NA TRBD2 TRBV10-3 TGTGCCATCAGTGAGAGGAATGTGAGGACGGGGGGAGACAATGAGCAGTTCTTC CAISERNVRTGGDNEQFF
TRBJ1-1 once NA TRBV10-3 TGTGCCATCAGTCGGGACTACACGAACACTGAAGCTTTCTTT CAISRDYTNTEAFF
TRBJ2-1 NA TRBD2 TRBV7-9 TGTGCCAGCAGCCTAGCTATAGCGGGGGACGTATACAATGAGCAGTTCTTC CASSLAIAGDVYNEQFF
TRBJ2-4 NA TRBD2 TRBV7-2 TGTGCCAGCAGCTCGTTGCGGGGGATGATAGCCAAAAACATTCAGTACTTC CASSSLRGMIAKNIQYF
TRBJ2-3 few TRBD2 TRBV10-3 TGTGCCACCACACGAGAGCGGGGGGCTAGCACAGATACGCAGTATTTT CATTRERGASTDTQYF
TRBJ2-2 NA NA TRBV7-6 TGTGCCAGCAGCCGGATAGCGGCTCGCATTTACAACACCGGGGAGCTGTTTTTT CASSRIAARIYNTGELFF
TRBJ1-5 NA TRBD1 TRBV6-6 TGTGCCAGCAGTTACGGCCATAACAGGGGATCGCAGCCCCAGCATTTT CASSYGHNRGSQPQHF
TRBJ1-6 NA NA TRBV12-2 TGTGCAAGTCGCTTATCCGGGACAGATGCTTCACCCCTCCACTTT CASRLSGTDASPLHF
TRBJ2-1 NA NA TRBV7-2 TGTGCCAGCAGCTTAGCGCGTCCAACTAGATTCTCCTACAATGAGCAGTTCTTC CASSLARPTRFSYNEQFF
TRBJ1-5 NA NA TRBV7-8 TGTGCCAGCAGCCGACAGGGCAATCAGCCCCAGCATTTT CASSRQGNQPQHF
TRBJ2-1 few TRBD2 TRBV30 TGTGCCTGGAGGGGAGGGCGATACCATGAGCAGTTCTTC CAWRGGRYHEQFF
TRBJ2-7 NA TRBD1 TRBV29-1 TGCAGCGTTGAAGGTCGAGGGACAGGGGGCTACGAGCAGTACTTC CSVEGRGTGGYEQYF
TRBJ1-5 NA TRBD1 TRBV30 TGTGCCTGGAGTGCGACAGGGGGGCAGCCCCAGCATTTT CAWSATGGQPQHF
TRBJ2-7 once TRBD2 TRBV5-8 TGTGCCAGCAGCCCCCTCGGTCGGGGGGCCTACGAGCAGTACTTC CASSPLGRGAYEQYF
TRBJ2-1 once TRBD2 TRBV19 TGTGCCAGTAGTCCCGCTAGCGGGGGGGCCTACAATGAGCAGTTCTTC CASSPASGGAYNEQFF
TRBJ2-3 NA TRBD1 TRBV4-2 TGTGCCAGCAGCCAGGCCGGGACAGCGAGCACAGATACGCAGTATTTT CASSQAGTASTDTQYF
TRBJ2-1 NA TRBD2 TRBV7-3 TGTGCCAGCAGCTTACGGGAGGGAAGTGAGCAGTTCTTC CASSLREGSEQFF
TRBJ1-6 few NA TRBV5-4 TGTGCCAGCAGCGAGGACAGTCTAATTCAATCCCTCCACTTT CASSEDSLIQSLHF
TRBJ2-7 once TRBD2 TRBV5-1 TGCGCCAGCAGCCTCGCAAGCGGGGGACTTCTGAAGGCCTACGAGCAGTACTTC CASSLASGGLLKAYEQYF
TRBJ1-4 NA NA TRBV21-1 TGTGCCAGCAGCAAAGAAGGGGAGGGTGAAAAACTGTTTTTT CASSKEGEGEKLFF
TRBJ2-1 NA NA TRBV27 TGTGCCAGCAGTCCACGAAGGGGGGGGCACAATGAGCAGTTCTTC CASSPRRGGHNEQFF
TRBJ1-1 NA TRBD1 TRBV6-4 TGTGCCAGCAGACCGACAGGGATGAACACTGAAGCTTTCTTT CASRPTGMNTEAFF
TRBJ2-3 once NA TRBV12-3/TRBV12-4 TGTGCCAGCAAAGAGGGTAGCGCAGATACGCAGTATTTT CASKEGSADTQYF
TRBJ2-3 NA TRBD2 TRBV19 TGTGCCAGTACCCCTCCGGGGGGGCCTGCAGATACGCAGTATTTT CASTPPGGPADTQYF
TRBJ2-5 NA NA TRBV3-1/TRBV3-2 TGTGCCAGCAGCCAAGAGGGTGGCGGAGAGACCCAGTACTTC CASSQEGGGETQYF
TRBJ1-6 NA TRBD1 TRBV5-8 TGTGCCAGCAGCTTGGAGTTCGGGACAGGTGGAAATTCACCCCTCCACTTT CASSLEFGTGGNSPLHF
TRBJ2-3 NA TRBD2 TRBV3-1/TRBV3-2 TGTGCCAGCAGCCGCGCCCCAGGACTAGCTAGCACAGATACGCAGTATTTT CASSRAPGLASTDTQYF
TRBJ1-2 NA NA TRBV3-1/TRBV3-2 TGTGCCAGCAGCCAAGTCTTCCTCAGGGGATACTATGGCTACACCTTC CASSQVFLRGYYGYTF
TRBJ1-1 once TRBD1 TRBV2 TGTGCCAGCAGGTGGACAGGGGGAGCTGAAGCTTTCTTT CASRWTGGAEAFF
TRBJ1-2 once TRBD1 TRBV30 TGTGCCTGGAGTGTGACAGGGGCCGGCTACACCTTC CAWSVTGAGYTF
TRBJ1-1 NA NA TRBV11-2 TGTGCCAGCAGCTTGGTGCGGGGGTATGAAGCTTTCTTT CASSLVRGYEAFF
TRBJ2-2 NA NA TRBV9 TGTGCCAGCAGCGTATCAGGTGGTACCGGGGAGCTGTTTTTT CASSVSGGTGELFF
TRBJ1-5 NA TRBD1 TRBV9 TGTGCCAGCAGCGAGACAGGGTCTAGTCAGCCCCAGCATTTT CASSETGSSQPQHF
TRBJ2-2 NA NA TRBV18 TGTGCCAGCTCACCGCGACAGGTGCCGACCGGGGAGCTGTTTTTT CASSPRQVPTGELFF
TRBJ2-5 NA NA TRBV10-3 TGTGCCATCAGTGGGGCCGGGACATTGACGGAGACCCAGTACTTC CAISGAGTLTETQYF
TRBJ2-5 NA NA TRBV9 TGTGCCAGCAGCCCACAGTCTTCCGGGGTAGAGACCCAGTACTTC CASSPQSSGVETQYF
TRBJ1-1 NA NA TRBV23-1 TGCGCCAGCAGTCAATCCGCCCGGGCTTTCTTT CASSQSARAFF
TRBJ1-3 few NA TRBV14 TGTGCCAGCAGCCAACCGGGGTTCGGAAACACCATATATTTT CASSQPGFGNTIYF
TRBJ2-3 NA TRBD2 TRBV7-2 TGTGCCAGCAGCTTAGGGTTTATCGGGGGGGCAGTTTCAGATACGCAGTATTTT CASSLGFIGGAVSDTQYF
TRBJ1-1 NA NA TRBV9 TGTGCCAGCAGCGCATCCCGACAGACTGACACTGAAGCTTTCTTT CASSASRQTDTEAFF
TRBJ1-1 NA NA TRBV9 TGTGCCAGCAGCGTAAGGTCAGGCACTGAAGCTTTCTTT CASSVRSGTEAFF
TRBJ2-3 NA TRBD2 TRBV5-1 TGCGCCAGCAGTCGGATAGCGGGGACCAAACCTAGCACAGATACGCAGTATTTT CASSRIAGTKPSTDTQYF
TRBJ1-2 NA NA TRBV27 TGTGCCAGCAGTTCAAGCGGCTATGGCTACACCTTC CASSSSGYGYTF
TRBJ2-2 NA TRBD1 TRBV6-4 TGTGCCAGCAGTGAACGACAGGGTGACACCGGGGAGCTGTTTTTT CASSERQGDTGELFF
TRBJ2-3 NA TRBD2 TRBV6-2/TRBV6-3 TGTGCCAGCAGTTACCGCAGGCAGCGGGGGTTAGGAGATACGCAGTATTTT CASSYRRQRGLGDTQYF
TRBJ1-1 NA NA TRBV11-3 TGTGCCAGCAGCTTATCCCTTTTGGGGCGCATGAACACTGAAGCTTTCTTT CASSLSLLGRMNTEAFF
TRBJ2-1 NA NA TRBV7-5 TGTGTCAGAAGCTCCCTTCATAGCGGTGATGAGCAGTTCTTC CVRSSLHSGDEQFF
TRBJ2-1 NA NA TRBV7-6 TGTGCCAGCAGCCCTCCGGGTACATACCTTTACAATGAGCAGTTCTTC CASSPPGTYLYNEQFF
TRBJ2-7 NA NA TRBV12-3/TRBV12-4 TGTGCCAGCAGGGTCACAGGAACGGCCGAGCAGTACTTC CASRVTGTAEQYF
TRBJ2-5 NA TRBD2 TRBV7-8 TGTGCCAGCAGCTTCCCAGCGGGGGGAGGTGAGACCCAGTACTTC CASSFPAGGGETQYF
TRBJ2-1 many TRBD2 TRBV25-1 TGTGCCAGCAGTGAAGCGGGGCGGGGGGGCCCCTCAAAGCAGTTCTTC CASSEAGRGGPSKQFF
TRBJ1-4 NA NA TRBV5-4 TGTGCCAGCAGCTTGCGCGGGGCGGAAAAACTGTTTTTT CASSLRGAEKLFF